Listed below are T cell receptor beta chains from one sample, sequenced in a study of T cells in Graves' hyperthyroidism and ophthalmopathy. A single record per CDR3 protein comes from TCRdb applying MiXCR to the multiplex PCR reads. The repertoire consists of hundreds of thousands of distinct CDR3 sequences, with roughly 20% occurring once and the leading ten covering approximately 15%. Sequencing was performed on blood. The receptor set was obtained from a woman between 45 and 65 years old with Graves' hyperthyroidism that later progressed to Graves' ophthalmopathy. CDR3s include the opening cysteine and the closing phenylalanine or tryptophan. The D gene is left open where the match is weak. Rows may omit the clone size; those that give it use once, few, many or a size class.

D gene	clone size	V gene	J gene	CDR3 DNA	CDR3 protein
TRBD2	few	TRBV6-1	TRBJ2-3	TGTGCCAGCAGTCCGAACGGGGGGGGCTATACAGATACGCAGTATTTT	CASSPNGGGYTDTQYF
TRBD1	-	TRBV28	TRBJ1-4	TGTGCCAGCAGTTCTACTTCCGGGACAGGGGATGAAAAACTGTTTTTT	CASSSTSGTGDEKLFF
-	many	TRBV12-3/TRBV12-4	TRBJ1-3	TGTGCCAGCAGTCCCGGACTGTCCTCTGGAAACACCATATATTTT	CASSPGLSSGNTIYF
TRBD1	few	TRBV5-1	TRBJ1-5	TGCGCCAGCAGCTTGGAGGGGGCCCCGAATCAGCCCCAGCATTTT	CASSLEGAPNQPQHF
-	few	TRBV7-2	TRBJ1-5	TGTGCCAGCAGCCCAAAGGGTATACTCGGTCATCAGCCCCAGCATTTT	CASSPKGILGHQPQHF
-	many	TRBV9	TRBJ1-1	TGTGCCAGCAGCGTAGGGGACACTGTACCGTCGATCGGTGGCACTGAAGCTTTCTTT	CASSVGDTVPSIGGTEAFF
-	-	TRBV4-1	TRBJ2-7	TGCGCCAGCAGCCAAGTATTCTCGACAGGCTCCTACGAGCAGTACTTC	CASSQVFSTGSYEQYF
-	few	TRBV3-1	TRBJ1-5	TGTGCCAGCAGCCAAGGGGGCTTCACCAACAATCAGCCCCAGCATTTT	CASSQGGFTNNQPQHF
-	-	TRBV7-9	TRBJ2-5	TGTGCCAGCAGCTTAGCAGCTTCGGGATTTTCGGAGACCCAGTACTTC	CASSLAASGFSETQYF
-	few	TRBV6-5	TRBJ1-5	TGTGCCAGCAGTTACTGGGGAGGCCGGGGTCAGCCCCAGCATTTT	CASSYWGGRGQPQHF
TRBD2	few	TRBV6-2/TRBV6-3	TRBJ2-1	TGTGCCAGCAGGTCTAGCGGGGGACACAATGAGCAGTTCTTC	CASRSSGGHNEQFF
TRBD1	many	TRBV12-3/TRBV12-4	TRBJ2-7	TGTGCCAGCAGCACAGGGGGAGGTTACGAGCAGTACTTC	CASSTGGGYEQYF
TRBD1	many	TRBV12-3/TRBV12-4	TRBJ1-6	TGTGCCAGCAGGCCCGACAGGGGACCGAATTCACCCCTCCACTTT	CASRPDRGPNSPLHF
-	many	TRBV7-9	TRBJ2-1	TGTGCCAGCAGCTTAGCGCTCCGCCCTGAGCAGTTCTTC	CASSLALRPEQFF
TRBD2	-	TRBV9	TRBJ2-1	TGTGCCAGCAGAGATCCCTTGGGAGGGTCCAATGAGCAGTTCTTC	CASRDPLGGSNEQFF
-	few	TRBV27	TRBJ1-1	TGTGCCAGCAGTTACAGATCAGGGGTGAACACTGAAGCTTTCTTT	CASSYRSGVNTEAFF
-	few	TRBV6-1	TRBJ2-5	TGTGCCAGCAGCCGCTGGCAGGGGGGTCAAGAGACCCAGTACTTC	CASSRWQGGQETQYF
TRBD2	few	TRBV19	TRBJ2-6	TGTGCCAGTAGCACCCAAGCGGGGGCCTCTGGGGCCAACGTCCTGACTTTC	CASSTQAGASGANVLTF
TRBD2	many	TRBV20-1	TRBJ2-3	TGCAGTGCTGAGACTAGCGGGGGGGCGGATACGCAGTATTTT	CSAETSGGADTQYF
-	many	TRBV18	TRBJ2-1	TGTGCCAGCTCACCACCGGGTAACAATGAGCAGTTCTTC	CASSPPGNNEQFF